The rows below give T cell receptor beta chains drawn from one sample of a study of cytomegalovirus exposure and HLA in healthy donors. Clones were sequenced by immunoSEQ multiplex PCR, and TCRdb holds only the in-frame ones, with some missing. In the table there are about 170,000 clones, approximately 78% of which are singletons. Sample: PBMCs. These receptor sequences come from a male donor in good health and CMV-seronegative. The CDR3 runs from the conserved cysteine through the conserved F or W. The order of the fields is V gene, D gene, clone size, J gene, CDR3 DNA, CDR3 protein. D genes are given only for firm matches. Not all rows give a size; the values are once, few, many and, for expanded clones, a class.

>TRBV28|TRBD1|.|TRBJ1-5
TGTGCCAGCAGTCTGACAGGGGCAAATCAGCCCCAGCATTTT
CASSLTGANQPQHF
>TRBV7-3|.|.|TRBJ2-2
TGTGCCAGCAGCGGACAGCCGAACACCGGGGAGCTGTTTTTT
CASSGQPNTGELFF
>TRBV9|TRBD1|few|TRBJ1-4
TGTGCCAGCAGCCCACGTACAGGGGATGAAAAACTGTTTTTT
CASSPRTGDEKLFF
>TRBV11-2|TRBD2|.|TRBJ2-1
TGTGCCAGCACCCCACTAGCGGGAGGGCCGAATGAGCAGTTCTTC
CASTPLAGGPNEQFF
>TRBV21-1|.|.|TRBJ2-7
TGTGCCAGCAGCAAAGAGAAAGGGGCCTCCTACGAGCAGTACTTC
CASSKEKGASYEQYF
>TRBV29-1|.|once|TRBJ2-7
TGCAGCGTTCGGGGGGCGGACGAGCAGTACTTC
CSVRGADEQYF
>TRBV4-1|TRBD2|few|TRBJ2-2
TGCGCCGCGGGACTAGCGGGAATGTTGGGGGAGCTGTTTTTT
CAAGLAGMLGELFF
>TRBV2|.|.|TRBJ2-7
TGTGCCAGCATCCTCCCTAGCGCCGAGCAGTACTTC
CASILPSAEQYF
>TRBV5-1|.|.|TRBJ2-7
TGCGCCAGCAGCTTGGGGCAGGGTTCCTACGAGCAGTACTTC
CASSLGQGSYEQYF
>TRBV6-4|TRBD1|medium-sized|TRBJ2-3
TGTGCCAGCAGTGAAGGGACAGGAGACACAGATACGCAGTATTTT
CASSEGTGDTDTQYF
>TRBV9|TRBD1|.|TRBJ1-4
TGTGCCAGCAGCGTATCCGGGACAGGCGAAGAAAAACTGTTTTTT
CASSVSGTGEEKLFF
>TRBV6-1|.|.|TRBJ2-2
TGTGCCAGCAGTGATGAGGCAGGGTTCACCGGGGAGCTGTTTTTT
CASSDEAGFTGELFF
>TRBV4-3|.|.|TRBJ2-7
TGCGCCAGCAGCCAAGATACGGGAGTACCCCCCTACGAGCAGTACTTC
CASSQDTGVPPYEQYF
>TRBV11-2|.|.|TRBJ2-7
TGTGCCAGCAGCTTAACTACCGACAGCTACGAGCAGTACTTC
CASSLTTDSYEQYF
>TRBV28|.|.|TRBJ1-4
TGTGCCAGCAGTTGGGAGAATGAAAAACTGTTTTTT
CASSWENEKLFF
>TRBV7-2|.|.|TRBJ2-1
TGTGCCAGCAGCATTCTGACAGGACCCTACAATGAGCAGTTCTTC
CASSILTGPYNEQFF
>TRBV4-2|.|.|TRBJ2-1
TGTGCCAGCAGCCAAGAAACCCACTATGACAATGAGCAGTTCTTC
CASSQETHYDNEQFF
>TRBV7-9|.|.|TRBJ2-7
TGTGCCAGCAGCCGCCGTCCCCCGGGTGCTGGGGGCGGCGAGCAGTACTTC
CASSRRPPGAGGGEQYF
>TRBV18|TRBD1|.|TRBJ2-7
TGTGCCAGCTCACCAGGGACAGACCGTCCCTACGAACAGTACTTC
CASSPGTDRPYEQYF
>TRBV19|.|.|TRBJ2-3
TGTGCCAGTAGTATCAACAGGGCGGCTTCCGATACGCAGTATTTT
CASSINRAASDTQYF
>TRBV6-5|.|.|TRBJ2-7
TGTGCCAGCACCCCTCGGTGGAGCTCCTACGAGCAGTACTTC
CASTPRWSSYEQYF
>TRBV5-1|.|.|TRBJ2-3
TGCGCCAGCAGCTTAAGCGGACTAACCCTCACAGATACGCAGTATTTT
CASSLSGLTLTDTQYF
>TRBV19|.|.|TRBJ2-2
TGTGCCAGTAGTGCAGGGTTTCGGACCGGGGAGCTGTTTTTT
CASSAGFRTGELFF
>TRBV19|.|.|TRBJ2-3
TGTGCCAGTAGCCCTATAGGGGGGGAGACAGATACGCAGTATTTT
CASSPIGGETDTQYF
>TRBV25-1|TRBD2|.|TRBJ2-1
TGTGCCAGCAGAAATGCGGGAGGATCCTACAATGAGCAGTTCTTC
CASRNAGGSYNEQFF
>TRBV7-6|TRBD2|.|TRBJ2-3
TGTGCCAGCAGCCCCGGACTAGCAGCGCAGTATTTT
CASSPGLAAQYF
>TRBV19|TRBD1|.|TRBJ2-1
TGTGCCAGTAGTACTGGACAGGGGGTCGATGAGCAGTTCTTC
CASSTGQGVDEQFF
>TRBV27|TRBD2|once|TRBJ2-2
TGTGCCAGCAGTTTTTCGACCGGGAGGTCGAACACCGGGGAGCTGTTTTTT
CASSFSTGRSNTGELFF
>TRBV10-3|TRBD2|.|TRBJ2-7
TGTGCCACCTCCTCGGGGGGAAACTACGAGCAGTACTTC
CATSSGGNYEQYF
>TRBV18|TRBD1|.|TRBJ2-3
TGTGCCAGCTCACCACCGTGGGACAGGGAACTTACAGATACGCAGTATTTT
CASSPPWDRELTDTQYF
>TRBV28|.|.|TRBJ1-2
TGTGCCAGCAGTTTATCGGGGGGCTATGGCTACACCTTC
CASSLSGGYGYTF
>TRBV4-2|TRBD2|.|TRBJ2-2
TGTGCCAGCAGCCAAGTGGTCGGGGGGGCGAACACCGGGGAGCTGTTTTTT
CASSQVVGGANTGELFF
>TRBV28|.|.|TRBJ1-5
TGTGCCAGCACTCAGGGTTGGAGCAATCAGCCCCAGCATTTT
CASTQGWSNQPQHF
>TRBV6-5|.|few|TRBJ1-5
TGTGCCAGCAGTTACTCGGGACTGCCAAATCAGCCCCAGCATTTT
CASSYSGLPNQPQHF
>TRBV14|TRBD2|.|TRBJ2-1
TGTGCCAGCAACCCAATAGCGGGGGATTACAGTGAGCAGTTCTTC
CASNPIAGDYSEQFF
>TRBV5-1|.|.|TRBJ2-5
TGCGCCAGCAGCTTGGCCGGTCGGGGAATGATGCGAGAGACCCAGTACTTC
CASSLAGRGMMRETQYF
>TRBV19|TRBD2|.|TRBJ2-2
TGTGCCAGTAGTGGGGGGAGGGGAAACACCGGGGAGCTGTTTTTT
CASSGGRGNTGELFF
>TRBV19|TRBD1|.|TRBJ1-2
TGTGCCAGTAGTATCGACAGGGGGCGGTCAGACTATGGCTACACCTTC
CASSIDRGRSDYGYTF